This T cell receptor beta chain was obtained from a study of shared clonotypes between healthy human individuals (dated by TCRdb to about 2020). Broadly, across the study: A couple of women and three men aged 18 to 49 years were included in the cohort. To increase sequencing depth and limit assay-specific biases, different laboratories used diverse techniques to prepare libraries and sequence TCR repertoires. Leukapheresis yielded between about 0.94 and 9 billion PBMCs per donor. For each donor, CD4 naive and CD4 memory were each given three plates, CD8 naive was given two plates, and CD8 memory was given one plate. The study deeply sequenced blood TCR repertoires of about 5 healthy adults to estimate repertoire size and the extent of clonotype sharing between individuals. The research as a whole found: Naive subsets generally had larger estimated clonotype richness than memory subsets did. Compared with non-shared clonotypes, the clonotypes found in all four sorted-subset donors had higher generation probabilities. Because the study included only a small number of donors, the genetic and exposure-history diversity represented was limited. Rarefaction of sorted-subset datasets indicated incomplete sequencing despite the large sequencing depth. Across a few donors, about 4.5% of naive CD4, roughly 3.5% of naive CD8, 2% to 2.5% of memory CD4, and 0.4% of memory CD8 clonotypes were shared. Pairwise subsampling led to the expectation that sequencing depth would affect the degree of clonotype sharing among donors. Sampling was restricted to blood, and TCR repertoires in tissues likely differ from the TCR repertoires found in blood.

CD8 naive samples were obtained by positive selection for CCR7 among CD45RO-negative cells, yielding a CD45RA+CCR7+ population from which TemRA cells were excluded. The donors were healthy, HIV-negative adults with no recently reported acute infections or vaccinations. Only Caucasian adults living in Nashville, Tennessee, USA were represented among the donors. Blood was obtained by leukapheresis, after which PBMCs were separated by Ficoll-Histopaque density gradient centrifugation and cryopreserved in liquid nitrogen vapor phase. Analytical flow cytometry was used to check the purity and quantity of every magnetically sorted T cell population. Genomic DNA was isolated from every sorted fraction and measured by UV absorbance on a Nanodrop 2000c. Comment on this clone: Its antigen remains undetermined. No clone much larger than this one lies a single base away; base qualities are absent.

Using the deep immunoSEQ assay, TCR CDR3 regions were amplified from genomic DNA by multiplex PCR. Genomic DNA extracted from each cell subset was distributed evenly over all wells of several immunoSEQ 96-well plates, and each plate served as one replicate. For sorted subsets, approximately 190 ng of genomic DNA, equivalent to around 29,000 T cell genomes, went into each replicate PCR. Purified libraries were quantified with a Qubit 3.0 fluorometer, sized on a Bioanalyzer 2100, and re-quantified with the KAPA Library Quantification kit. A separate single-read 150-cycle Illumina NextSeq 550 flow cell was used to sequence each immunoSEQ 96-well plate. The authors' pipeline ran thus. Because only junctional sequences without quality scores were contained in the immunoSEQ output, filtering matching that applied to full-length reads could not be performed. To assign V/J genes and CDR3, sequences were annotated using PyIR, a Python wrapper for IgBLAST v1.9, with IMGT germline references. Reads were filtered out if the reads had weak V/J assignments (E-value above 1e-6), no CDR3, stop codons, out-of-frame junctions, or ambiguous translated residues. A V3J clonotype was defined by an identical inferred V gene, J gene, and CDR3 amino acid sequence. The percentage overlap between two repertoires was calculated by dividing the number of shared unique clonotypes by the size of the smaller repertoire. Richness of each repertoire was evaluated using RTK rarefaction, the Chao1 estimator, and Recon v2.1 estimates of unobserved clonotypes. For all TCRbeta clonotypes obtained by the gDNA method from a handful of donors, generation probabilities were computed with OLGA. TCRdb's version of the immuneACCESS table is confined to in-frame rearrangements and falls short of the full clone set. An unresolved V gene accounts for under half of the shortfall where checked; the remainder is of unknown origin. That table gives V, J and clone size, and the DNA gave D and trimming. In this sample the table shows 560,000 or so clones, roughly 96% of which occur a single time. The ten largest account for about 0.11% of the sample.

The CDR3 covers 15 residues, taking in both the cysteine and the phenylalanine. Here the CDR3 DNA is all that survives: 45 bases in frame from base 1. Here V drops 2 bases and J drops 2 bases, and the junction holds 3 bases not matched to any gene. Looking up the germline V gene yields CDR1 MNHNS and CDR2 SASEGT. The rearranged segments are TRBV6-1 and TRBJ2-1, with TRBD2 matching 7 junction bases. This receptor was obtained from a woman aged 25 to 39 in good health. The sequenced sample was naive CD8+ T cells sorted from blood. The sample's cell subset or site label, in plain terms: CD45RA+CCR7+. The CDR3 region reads CASSETAGPYNEQFF. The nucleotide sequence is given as TGTGCCAGCAGTGAAACAGCGGGACCCTACAATGAGCAGTTCTTC.